The 9 T cell receptor beta chains below all came from one sample that was sequenced in a study of neurological immune-mediated disorders. One entry per CDR3 protein results from TCRdb running MiXCR on the 5' RACE reads. The sample holds 40,000 or so distinct CDR3 sequences, approximately 14% seen once. The sequencing sample was made of PBMCs. Every receptor here comes from a woman in her forties or fifties with HTLV-1-associated myelopathy (HAM/TSP).

This clonotype was counted at least ten times. The chain is built from TRBV12-3 or TRBV12-4 and TRBJ2-1; TRBD1 matches 10 bases. This CDR3 has 15 residues. Trimming cost V 4 bases and J 4 bases; bases outside gene matches: 4. The CDR3 is CASSYRDRGYNEQFF. The CDR3 nucleotides read TGTGCCAGCAGTTACCGGGACAGGGGATACAATGAGCAGTTCTTC.

This clonotype was recorded at least ten times. The chain is built from TRBV12-3 or TRBV12-4 and TRBJ1-5, with TRBD1 matching over 9 bases. This CDR3 comprises 15 residues. The V segment lost 8 bases and the J segment 4 bases; nucleotides outside the gene matches: 9. The CDR3 loop reads CASSADGTGNQPQHF. The CDR3 DNA reads TGTGCCAGCTCAGCTGACGGGACAGGGAATCAGCCCCAGCATTTT.

This clonotype was seen repeatedly, ten times or more. The gene calls are TRBV5-1 and TRBJ2-3; TRBD2 agrees at 11 bases. Germline assignment: CDR1 SGHRS and CDR2 YFSETQ. Trimming removed 5 bases from V and 1 base from J; junction bases left unmatched: 3. The CDR3 sequence is 15 residues long. CDR3 protein: CASRKTSGGTDTQYF. The CDR3 nucleotides read TGCGCCAGCAGAAAGACTAGCGGGGGCACAGATACGCAGTATTTT. Filled out from reference TRBV5-1 and TRBJ2-3, the complete variable domain reads KAGVTQTPRYLIKTRGQQVTLSCSPISGHRSVSWYQQTPGQGLQFLFEYFSETQRNKGNFPGRFSGRQFSNSRSEMNVSTLELGDSALYLCASRKTSGGTDTQYFGPGTRLTVL.

Ten or more counts support this clonotype. This chain connects TRBV5-6 to TRBJ1-5, with D maybe TRBD1 (5 bases). V was pared by 4 bases and J by 2 bases, with 7 bases between. Per the germline V gene, CDR1 is SGHDT and CDR2 is YYEEEE. CDR3 length: 13 amino acids. CDR3 loop: CASSGGGNQPQHF. The DNA for the CDR3 is TGTGCCAGCAGCGGGGGAGGCAATCAGCCCCAGCATTTT. Full variable domain (rest looked up from reference TRBV5-6 and TRBJ1-5): DAGVTQSPTHLIKTRGQQVTLRCSPKSGHDTVSWYQQALGQGPQFIFQYYEEEERQRGNFPDRFSGHQFPNYSSELNVNALLLGDSALYLCASSGGGNQPQHFGDGTRLSIL.

At least ten counts were recorded for this clonotype. The chain links TRBV21-1 to TRBJ2-3; the D call in the table, TRBD1, was not verified against the DNA. TRBV21-1 is reported as a pseudogene. The CDR3 is made up of 16 amino acids. CDR3 in DNA: TGTGCCAGCAGCCCCCCGACTCGACCTAGCACAGATACGCAGTATTTT. Translation gives CASSPPTRPSTDTQYF.

In this sample, this clonotype turned up many times. V gene TRBV7-2 combines with J gene TRBJ2-7; no definite D call. V shed 5 bases and J shed 7 bases, with 12 bases lying between them. The germline CDR1 and CDR2 sequences are SGHTA and FQGNSA. This CDR3 has 12 residues. The CDR3 DNA reads TGTGCCAGCAGCCCCGTTGCCTCGGAGCAGTACTTC. Its translation is CASSPVASEQYF.

This clonotype was found many times. The rearrangement links TRBV12-3 or TRBV12-4 to TRBJ2-4; perhaps TRBD2 as D (5 bases). V shed 7 bases and J shed 8 bases, with 15 bases lying between them. The CDR3 totals 13 residues. The CDR3 region is CASTRGPGDIQYF. In nucleotides, the CDR3 is TGTGCCAGCACTCGTGGACCCGGGGACATTCAGTACTTC.

This clonotype was seen at least ten times. This chain's CDR3 is CATSASGGAEETQYF. CDR3 DNA: TGTGCCACCAGCGCTAGCGGGGGGGCAGAGGAGACCCAGTACTTC. The chain recombines TRBV15 with TRBJ2-5; 12 nucleotides agree with TRBD2. Germline CDR1 reads LNHNV; CDR2 reads YYDKDF (reference sequence). V lost 5 bases to trimming and J lost 5 bases; unmatched junction nucleotides: 6. CDR3 length: 15 residues. Complete variable domain (other parts from reference TRBV15 and TRBJ2-5): DAMVIQNPRYQVTQFGKPVTLSCSQTLNHNVMYWYQQKSSQAPKLLFHYYDKDFNNEADTPDNFQSRRPNTSFCFLDIRSPGLGDTAMYLCATSASGGAEETQYFGPGTRLLVL.

This clonotype has at least ten counts. V gene TRBV10-3 combines with J gene TRBJ1-2, with D possibly matching TRBD1 (6 bases). Germline-derived CDR1 and CDR2 are ENHRY and SYGVKD. Trimming removed 4 bases from V and 2 bases from J, with 17 bases in between. CDR3 length equals 16 residues. The DNA of the CDR3 is TGTGCCATCAGTGGCCGGGGGCATGTCCTGAACTATGGCTACACCTTC. It specifies CAISGRGHVLNYGYTF.